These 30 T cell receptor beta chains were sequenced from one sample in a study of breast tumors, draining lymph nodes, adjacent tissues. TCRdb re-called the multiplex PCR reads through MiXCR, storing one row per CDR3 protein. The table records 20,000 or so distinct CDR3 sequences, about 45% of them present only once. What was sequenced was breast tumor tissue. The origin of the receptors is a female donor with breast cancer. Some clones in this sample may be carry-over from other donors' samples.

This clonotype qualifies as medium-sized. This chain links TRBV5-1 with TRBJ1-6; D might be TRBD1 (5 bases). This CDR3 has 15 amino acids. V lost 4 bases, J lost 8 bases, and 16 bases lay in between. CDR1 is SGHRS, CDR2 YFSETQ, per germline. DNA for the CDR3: TGCGCCAGCAGCCTCTCGGGGGGACCATATTCACCCCTCCACTTT. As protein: CASSLSGGPYSPLHF.

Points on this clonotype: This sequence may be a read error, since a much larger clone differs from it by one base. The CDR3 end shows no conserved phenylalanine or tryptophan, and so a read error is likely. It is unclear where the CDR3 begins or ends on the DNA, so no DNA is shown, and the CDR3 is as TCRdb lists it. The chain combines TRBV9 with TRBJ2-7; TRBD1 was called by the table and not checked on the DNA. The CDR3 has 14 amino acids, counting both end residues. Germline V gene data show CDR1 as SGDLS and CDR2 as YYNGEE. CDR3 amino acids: CASSVEQGSHEQSL.

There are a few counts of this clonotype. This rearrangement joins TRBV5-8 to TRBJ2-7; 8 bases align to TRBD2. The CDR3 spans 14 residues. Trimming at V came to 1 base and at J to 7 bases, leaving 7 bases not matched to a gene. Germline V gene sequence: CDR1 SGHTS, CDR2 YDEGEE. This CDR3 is CASSLYGGAGEQYV. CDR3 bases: TGTGCCAGCAGCTTGTACGGGGGGGCGGGTGAGCAGTACGTC.

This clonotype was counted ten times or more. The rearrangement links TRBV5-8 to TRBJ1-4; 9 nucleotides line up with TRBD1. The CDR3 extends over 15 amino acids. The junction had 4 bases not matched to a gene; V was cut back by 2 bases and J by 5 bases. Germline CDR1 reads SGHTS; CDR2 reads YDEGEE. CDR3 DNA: TGTGCCAGCAGCTTAAACAGGGGGCTCAATGAAAAACTGTTTTTT. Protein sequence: CASSLNRGLNEKLFF.

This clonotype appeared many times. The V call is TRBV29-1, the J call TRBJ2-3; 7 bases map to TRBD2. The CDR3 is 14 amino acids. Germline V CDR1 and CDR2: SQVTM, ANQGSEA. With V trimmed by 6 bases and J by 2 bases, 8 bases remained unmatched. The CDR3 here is CSVTGGGITDTQYF. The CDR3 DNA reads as TGCAGCGTCACGGGAGGCGGGATCACAGATACGCAGTATTTT.

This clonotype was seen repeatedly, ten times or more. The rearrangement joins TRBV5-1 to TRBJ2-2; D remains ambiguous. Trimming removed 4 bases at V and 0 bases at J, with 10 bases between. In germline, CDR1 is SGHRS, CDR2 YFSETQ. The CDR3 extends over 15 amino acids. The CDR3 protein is CASSPQRPNTGELFF. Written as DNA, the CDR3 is TGCGCCAGCAGCCCCCAACGGCCGAACACCGGGGAGCTGTTTTTT.

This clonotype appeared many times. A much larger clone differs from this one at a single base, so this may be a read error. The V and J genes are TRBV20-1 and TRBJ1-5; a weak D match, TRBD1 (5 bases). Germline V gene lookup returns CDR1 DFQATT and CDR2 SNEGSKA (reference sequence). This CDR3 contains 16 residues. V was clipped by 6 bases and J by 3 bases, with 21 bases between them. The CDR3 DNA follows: TGCAGTGCCCATACGTGGCAGGGCTCTACCAATCAGCCCCAGCATTTT. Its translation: CSAHTWQGSTNQPQHF.

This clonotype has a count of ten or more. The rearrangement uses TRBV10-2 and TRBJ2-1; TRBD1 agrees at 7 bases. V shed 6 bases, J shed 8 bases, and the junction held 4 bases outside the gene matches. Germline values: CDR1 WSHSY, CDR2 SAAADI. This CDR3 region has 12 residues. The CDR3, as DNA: TGCGCCAGCAGGCATACAGGGGATGAGCAGTTCTTC. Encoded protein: CASRHTGDEQFF.

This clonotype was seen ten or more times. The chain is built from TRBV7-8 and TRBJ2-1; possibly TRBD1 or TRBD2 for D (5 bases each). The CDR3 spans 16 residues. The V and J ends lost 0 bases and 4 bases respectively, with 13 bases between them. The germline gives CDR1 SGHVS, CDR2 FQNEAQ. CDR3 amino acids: CASSLAIGTLYNEQFF. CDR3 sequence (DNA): TGTGCCAGCAGCTTAGCGATCGGGACCCTATACAATGAGCAGTTCTTC.

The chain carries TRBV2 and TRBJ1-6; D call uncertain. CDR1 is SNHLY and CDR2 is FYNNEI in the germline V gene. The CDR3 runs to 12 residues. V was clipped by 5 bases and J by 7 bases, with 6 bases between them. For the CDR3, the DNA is TGTGCCAGCAGTCCGGACAATTCACCCCTCCACTTT. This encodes CASSPDNSPLHF. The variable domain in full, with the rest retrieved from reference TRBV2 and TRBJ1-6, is EPEVTQTPSHQVTQMGQEVILRCVPISNHLYFYWYRQILGQKVEFLVSFYNNEISEKSEIFDDQFSVERPDGSNFTLKIRSTKLEDSAMYFCASSPDNSPLHFGNGTRLTVT.

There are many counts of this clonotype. In DNA form, the CDR3 reads TGTGCCAGCTCCTCGGCTTACTCCTACAATGAGCAGTTCTTC. This translates into CASSSAYSYNEQFF. The chain joins TRBV7-6 to TRBJ2-1; the D is unclear. Per germline, CDR1 SGHVS and CDR2 FNYEAQ. The CDR3 contains 14 residues. V was pared by 8 bases and J by 0 bases, with 11 bases between. The entire variable domain, with the rest obtained from reference TRBV7-6 and TRBJ2-1, is as follows: GAGVSQSPRYKVTKRGQDVALRCDPISGHVSLYWYRQALGQGPEFLTYFNYEAQQDKSGLPNDRFSAERPEGSISTLTIQRTEQRDSAMYRCASSSAYSYNEQFFGPGTRLTVL.

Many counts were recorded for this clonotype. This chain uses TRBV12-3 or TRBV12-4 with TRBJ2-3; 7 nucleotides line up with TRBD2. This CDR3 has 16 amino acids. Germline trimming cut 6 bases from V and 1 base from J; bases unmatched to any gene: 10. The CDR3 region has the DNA TGTGCCAGCAGGGGACCGGGGGGTCGGGGCACAGATACGCAGTATTTT. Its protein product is CASRGPGGRGTDTQYF.

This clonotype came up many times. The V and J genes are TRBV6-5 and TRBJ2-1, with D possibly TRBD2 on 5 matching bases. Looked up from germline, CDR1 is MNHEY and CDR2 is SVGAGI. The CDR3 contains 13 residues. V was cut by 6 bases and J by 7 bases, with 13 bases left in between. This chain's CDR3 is CASREQGLNEQFF. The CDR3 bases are TGTGCCAGCAGGGAACAAGGACTGAATGAGCAGTTCTTC.

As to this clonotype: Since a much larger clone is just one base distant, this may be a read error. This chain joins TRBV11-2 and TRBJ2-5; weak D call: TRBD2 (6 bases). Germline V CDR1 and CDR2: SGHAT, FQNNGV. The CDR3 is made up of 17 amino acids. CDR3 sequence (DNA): TGTGCCAGCAGCCCGCCCGGTCAGCGGGTGGGTGGGGAGAACCAGTACTTC. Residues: CASSPPGQRVGGENQYF.

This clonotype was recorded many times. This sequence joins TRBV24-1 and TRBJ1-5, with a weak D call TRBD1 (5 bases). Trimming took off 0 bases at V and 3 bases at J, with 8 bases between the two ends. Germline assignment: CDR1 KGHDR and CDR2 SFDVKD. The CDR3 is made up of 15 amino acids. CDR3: CATSDLDSPNQPQHF. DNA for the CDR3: TGTGCCACCAGTGATTTGGACAGCCCCAATCAGCCCCAGCATTTT.

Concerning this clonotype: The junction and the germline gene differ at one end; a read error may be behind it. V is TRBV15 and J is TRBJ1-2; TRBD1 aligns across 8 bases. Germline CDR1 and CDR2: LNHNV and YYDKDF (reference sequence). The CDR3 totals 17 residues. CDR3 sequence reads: CATSRDGQGAPNYGYIF. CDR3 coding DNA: TGTGCCACCAGCAGAGATGGACAGGGAGCCCCTAACTATGGCTACATCTTC.

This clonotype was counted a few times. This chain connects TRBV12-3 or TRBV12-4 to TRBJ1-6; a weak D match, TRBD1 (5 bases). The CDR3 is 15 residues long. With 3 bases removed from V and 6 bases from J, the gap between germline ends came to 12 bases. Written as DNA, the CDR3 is TGTGCCAGCAGTTTGGGGGGAGCGGGTAATTCACCCCTCCACTTT. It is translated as CASSLGGAGNSPLHF.

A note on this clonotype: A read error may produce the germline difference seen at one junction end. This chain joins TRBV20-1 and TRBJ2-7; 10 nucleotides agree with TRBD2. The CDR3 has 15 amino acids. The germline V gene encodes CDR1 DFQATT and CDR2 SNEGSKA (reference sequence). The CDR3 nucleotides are TGCAGTGCTCCACTAAGCGGGAGGGCCTCCCACGAGCAGTACTTC. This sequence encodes CSAPLSGRASHEQYF.

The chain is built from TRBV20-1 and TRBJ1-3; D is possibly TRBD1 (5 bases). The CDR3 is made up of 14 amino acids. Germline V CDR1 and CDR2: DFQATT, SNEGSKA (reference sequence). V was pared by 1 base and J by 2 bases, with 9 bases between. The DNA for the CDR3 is TGCAGTGCTAGAGGGGACGTCGCTGGAAACACCATATATTTT. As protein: CSARGDVAGNTIYF.

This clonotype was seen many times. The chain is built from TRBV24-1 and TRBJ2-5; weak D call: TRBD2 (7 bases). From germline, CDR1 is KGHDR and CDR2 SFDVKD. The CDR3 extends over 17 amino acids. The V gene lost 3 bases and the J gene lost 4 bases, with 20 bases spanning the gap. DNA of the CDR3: TGTGCCACCAGTGATACCGTGGGGGGGGGGCGCGTAGAGACCCAGTACTTC. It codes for CATSDTVGGGRVETQYF.

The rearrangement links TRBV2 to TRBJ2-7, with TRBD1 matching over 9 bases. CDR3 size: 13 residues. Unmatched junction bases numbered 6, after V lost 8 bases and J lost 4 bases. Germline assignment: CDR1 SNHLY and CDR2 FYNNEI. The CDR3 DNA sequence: TGTGCCAGCGGTTCGGACAGGGGATACGAGCAGTACTTC. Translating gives CASGSDRGYEQYF.

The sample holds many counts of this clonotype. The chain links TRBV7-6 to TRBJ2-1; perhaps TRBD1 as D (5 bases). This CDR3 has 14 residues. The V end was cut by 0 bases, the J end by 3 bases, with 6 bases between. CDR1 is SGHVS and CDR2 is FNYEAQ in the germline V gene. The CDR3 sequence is CASSLAQGYNEQFF. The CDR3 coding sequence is TGTGCCAGCAGCTTAGCGCAGGGCTACAATGAGCAGTTCTTC. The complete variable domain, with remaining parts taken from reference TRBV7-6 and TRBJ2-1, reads GAGVSQSPRYKVTKRGQDVALRCDPISGHVSLYWYRQALGQGPEFLTYFNYEAQQDKSGLPNDRFSAERPEGSISTLTIQRTEQRDSAMYRCASSLAQGYNEQFFGPGTRLTVL.

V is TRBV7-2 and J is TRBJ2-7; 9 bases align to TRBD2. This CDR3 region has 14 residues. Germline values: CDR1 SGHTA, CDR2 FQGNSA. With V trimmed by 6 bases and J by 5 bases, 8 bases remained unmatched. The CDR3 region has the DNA TGTGCCAGCAGGCGAGGATTAGCGGGGGACGAGCAGTACTTC. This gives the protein CASRRGLAGDEQYF.

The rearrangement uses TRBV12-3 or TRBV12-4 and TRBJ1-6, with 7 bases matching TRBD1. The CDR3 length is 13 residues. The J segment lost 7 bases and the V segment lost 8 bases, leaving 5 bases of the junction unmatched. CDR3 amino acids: CASHRGGNSPLHF. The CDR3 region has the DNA TGTGCCAGCCACAGGGGCGGGAATTCACCCCTCCACTTT.

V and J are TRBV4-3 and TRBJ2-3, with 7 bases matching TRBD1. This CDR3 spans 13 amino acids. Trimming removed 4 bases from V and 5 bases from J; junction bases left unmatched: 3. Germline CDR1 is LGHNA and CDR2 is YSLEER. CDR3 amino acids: CASSLRQGDTQYF. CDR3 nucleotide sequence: TGCGCCAGCAGCCTTCGACAGGGAGATACGCAGTATTTT.

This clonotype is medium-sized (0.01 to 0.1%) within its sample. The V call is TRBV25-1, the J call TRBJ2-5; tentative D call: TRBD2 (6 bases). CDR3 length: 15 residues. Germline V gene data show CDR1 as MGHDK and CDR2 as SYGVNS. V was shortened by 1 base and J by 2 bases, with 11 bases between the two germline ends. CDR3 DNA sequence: TGTGCCAGCAGTGAATCAATTAGCGGACAAGAGACCCAGTACTTC. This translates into CASSESISGQETQYF.

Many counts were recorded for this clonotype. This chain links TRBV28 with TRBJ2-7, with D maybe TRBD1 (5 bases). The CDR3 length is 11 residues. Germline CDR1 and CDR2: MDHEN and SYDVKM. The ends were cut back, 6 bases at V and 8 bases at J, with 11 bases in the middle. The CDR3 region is CASSSDSKQYF. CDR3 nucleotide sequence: TGTGCCAGCAGCTCCGACAGCAAGCAGTACTTC.

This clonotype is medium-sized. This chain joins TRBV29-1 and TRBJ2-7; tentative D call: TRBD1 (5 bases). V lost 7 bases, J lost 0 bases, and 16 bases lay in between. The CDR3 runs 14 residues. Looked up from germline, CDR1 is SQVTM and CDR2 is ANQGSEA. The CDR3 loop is CSARVTGNSYEQYF. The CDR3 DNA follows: TGCAGCGCCAGGGTGACCGGAAACTCCTACGAGCAGTACTTC.

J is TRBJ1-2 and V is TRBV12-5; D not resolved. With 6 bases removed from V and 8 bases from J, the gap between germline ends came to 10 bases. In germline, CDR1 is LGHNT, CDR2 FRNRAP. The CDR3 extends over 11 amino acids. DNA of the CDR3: TGTGCTAGTGGCCGCCCCCGAGGCTACACCTTC. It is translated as CASGRPRGYTF. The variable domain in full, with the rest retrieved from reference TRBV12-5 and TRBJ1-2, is DARVTQTPRHKVTEMGQEVTMRCQPILGHNTVFWYRQTMMQGLELLAYFRNRAPLDDSGMPKDRFSAEMPDATLATLKIQPSEPRDSAVYFCASGRPRGYTFGSGTRLTVV.

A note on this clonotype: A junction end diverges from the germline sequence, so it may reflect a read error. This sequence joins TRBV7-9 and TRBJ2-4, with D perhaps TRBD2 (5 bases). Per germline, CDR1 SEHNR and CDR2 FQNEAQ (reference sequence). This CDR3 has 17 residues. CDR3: CASSLDGGYTDLDIQYF. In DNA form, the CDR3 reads TGCGCCAGCAGCTTGGATGGCGGGTACACAGACCTGGACATTCAGTACTTC.